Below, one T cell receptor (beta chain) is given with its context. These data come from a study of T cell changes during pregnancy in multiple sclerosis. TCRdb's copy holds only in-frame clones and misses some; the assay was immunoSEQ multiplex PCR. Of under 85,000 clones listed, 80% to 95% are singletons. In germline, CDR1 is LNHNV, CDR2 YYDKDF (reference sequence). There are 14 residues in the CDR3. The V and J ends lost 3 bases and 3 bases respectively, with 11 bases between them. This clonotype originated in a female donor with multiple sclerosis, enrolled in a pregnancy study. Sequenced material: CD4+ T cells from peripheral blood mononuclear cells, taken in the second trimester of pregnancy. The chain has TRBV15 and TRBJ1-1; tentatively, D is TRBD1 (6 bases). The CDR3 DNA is TGTGCCACCAGCAGGCAGGGGCTGGACACTGAAGCTTTCTTT. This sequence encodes CATSRQGLDTEAFF.